Presented here are 13 T cell receptor beta chains from one specimen sequenced in a study of low-dose radiotherapy and immunotherapy resistance in tumors. For amplifying TCRs, the PCR ran for around 20 cycles with Phusion, which was used together with a constant-region primer and the adapter on the V primers. Via MiXCR, TCRdb re-called the reads, giving one row per CDR3 protein. The sample holds approximately 47,000 distinct CDR3 sequences, approximately 12% seen once. Documented time point: before trial treatment. The sample was PBMCs, taken before treatment. The receptors stem from a female donor with ovarian cancer.

In the case of this clonotype: A far larger clone is just one base off, so this is likely a read error. This chain joins TRBV6-1 and TRBJ2-1; D possibly corresponds to TRBD2 (6 bases). Germline lookup yields CDR1 MNHNS and CDR2 SASEGT. The CDR3 has 14 residues. Trimming pared 5 bases from V and 10 bases from J, leaving 18 bases between. The CDR3, as DNA: TGTGCCAGCAGTTACCCGGAAAACGGGAGAGAGCAGTTCTTC. Amino acid sequence: CASSYPENGREQFF.

This clonotype came up many times. The chain is built from TRBV19 and TRBJ2-5, with 9 bases matching TRBD1. The CDR3 totals 13 residues. The V segment lost 8 bases and the J segment 2 bases; nucleotides outside the gene matches: 3. CDR1 and CDR2 (germline): LNHDA, SQIVND (reference sequence). As DNA, the CDR3 is TGTGCCAGTGGGGACAGGGTTCAAGAGACCCAGTACTTC. This codes for CASGDRVQETQYF.

This clonotype showed up many times. The chain joins TRBV28 to TRBJ1-2; weak D call: TRBD1 (5 bases). Per germline, CDR1 MDHEN and CDR2 SYDVKM. The CDR3 loop spans 14 amino acids. V lost 3 bases to trimming and J lost 5 bases, with 13 bases between them. CDR3 in DNA: TGTGCCAGCAGTTTCCGAGGGGTAGGGTATGGCTACACCTTC. Encoded protein: CASSFRGVGYGYTF.

There are many counts of this clonotype. This chain joins TRBV3-1 and TRBJ1-1, with a weak D call TRBD1 (5 bases). CDR1 and CDR2 (germline): LGHDT, YNNKEL (reference sequence). Trimming pared 1 base from V and 7 bases from J, leaving 10 bases between. The length of the CDR3 is 13 residues. DNA of the CDR3: TGTGCCAGCAGCCAAGGTGGCGGGGGTGAAGCTTTCTTT. Its translation is CASSQGGGGEAFF.

As for this clonotype: With only one base between it and a far larger clone, this is likely a read error. The CDR3 nucleotides read TGTGTCAGCACCCCCGGGCGGGGGGGCCACAATGAGCAGTTCTTC. As protein: CVSTPGRGGHNEQFF. The rearrangement joins TRBV7-4 to TRBJ2-1, with TRBD2 matching 9 bases. This CDR3 has 15 residues. Germline V gives CDR1 SGHVT, CDR2 SQSDAQ.

This clonotype has at least ten counts. The chain is built from TRBV6-2 or TRBV6-3 and TRBJ2-2, with TRBD2 matching over 12 bases. The CDR3 has 15 residues. V trimming: 8 bases; J trimming: 8 bases; junction bases outside the gene matches: 9. The germline gives CDR1 MNHEY, CDR2 SVGEGT. The CDR3 DNA is TGTGCCAGCCACTCTAGCGGGGGGGCCCGTGGGGAGCTGTTTTTT. This sequence encodes CASHSSGGARGELFF.

This clonotype was counted ten times or more. This chain connects TRBV6-1 to TRBJ2-7; a possible D gene is TRBD1 (5 bases). The germline V gene has CDR1 MNHNS and CDR2 SASEGT. This CDR3 region has 15 residues. Deletions cut 1 base from V and 0 bases from J, with 10 bases between. The CDR3 nucleotides read TGTGCCAGCAGTGAAGTTGGACACAGCTCCTACGAGCAGTACTTC. As protein: CASSEVGHSSYEQYF.

In its sample, this clonotype was seen many times. The chain employs TRBV2 and TRBJ1-1, with D perhaps matching TRBD1 (6 bases). The CDR3 runs to 15 residues. Looked up from germline, CDR1 is SNHLY and CDR2 is FYNNEI. V was shortened by 7 bases and J by 2 bases, with 17 bases between the two germline ends. The CDR3 DNA is TGTGCCAGCACTCCGACCCCCGGGGGCAACACTGAAGCTTTCTTT. Translating it yields CASTPTPGGNTEAFF.

This clonotype came up once. This sequence joins TRBV20-1 and TRBJ2-7; a weak D match, TRBD1 (5 bases). The CDR3 has 13 residues. Germline lookup yields CDR1 DFQATT and CDR2 SNEGSKA (reference sequence). Trimming removed 3 bases at V and 1 base at J, with 10 bases between. The CDR3 coding sequence is TGCAGTGCTAGCAGGACACTTTCCTACGAGCAGTACTTC. Its protein is CSASRTLSYEQYF.

This clonotype showed up many times. The CDR3 here is CASSDGQGGGGGQETQYF. CDR3 in DNA: TGCGCCAGCAGCGACGGACAGGGCGGGGGAGGGGGTCAAGAGACCCAGTACTTC. This chain links TRBV4-1 with TRBJ2-5; a possible D gene is TRBD1 (8 bases). Trimming removed 5 bases at V and 2 bases at J, with 24 bases between. The germline V gene has CDR1 MGHRA and CDR2 YSYEKL. The CDR3 sequence is 18 residues long.

This clonotype was counted many times. The chain employs TRBV5-4 and TRBJ2-7; TRBD2 matches at 7 bases. Losses at the gene ends were 4 bases for V and 5 bases for J; bases not matched to a gene: 12. CDR1 is SGHNT and CDR2 is YYREEE in the germline V gene (reference sequence). The CDR3 is 15 amino acids. The CDR3 loop is CASSREEGLANEQYF. CDR3 in DNA: TGTGCCAGCAGCCGGGAGGAGGGCCTCGCCAACGAGCAGTACTTC.

This clonotype has ten or more counts. The chain joins TRBV5-1 to TRBJ2-7; TRBD2 matches at 11 bases. After removal of 4 bases from V and 2 bases from J, the junction contained 5 bases not matched to a gene. The CDR3 loop spans 15 amino acids. Per the germline V gene, CDR1 is SGHRS and CDR2 is YFSETQ. CDR3 protein: CASSAGTSGTYEQYF. The CDR3 DNA reads TGCGCCAGCAGCGCCGGGACTAGCGGAACCTACGAGCAGTACTTC.

This clonotype was recorded at least ten times. This chain uses TRBV5-1 with TRBJ2-3, with D perhaps matching TRBD1 (6 bases). The germline CDR1 and CDR2 sequences are SGHRS and YFSETQ. Deletions cut 0 bases from V and 1 base from J, with 9 bases between. This CDR3 spans 15 amino acids. Written as DNA, the CDR3 is TGCGCCAGCAGCTTGGGGACAGCCCGCACAGATACGCAGTATTTT. Translated, it gives CASSLGTARTDTQYF.